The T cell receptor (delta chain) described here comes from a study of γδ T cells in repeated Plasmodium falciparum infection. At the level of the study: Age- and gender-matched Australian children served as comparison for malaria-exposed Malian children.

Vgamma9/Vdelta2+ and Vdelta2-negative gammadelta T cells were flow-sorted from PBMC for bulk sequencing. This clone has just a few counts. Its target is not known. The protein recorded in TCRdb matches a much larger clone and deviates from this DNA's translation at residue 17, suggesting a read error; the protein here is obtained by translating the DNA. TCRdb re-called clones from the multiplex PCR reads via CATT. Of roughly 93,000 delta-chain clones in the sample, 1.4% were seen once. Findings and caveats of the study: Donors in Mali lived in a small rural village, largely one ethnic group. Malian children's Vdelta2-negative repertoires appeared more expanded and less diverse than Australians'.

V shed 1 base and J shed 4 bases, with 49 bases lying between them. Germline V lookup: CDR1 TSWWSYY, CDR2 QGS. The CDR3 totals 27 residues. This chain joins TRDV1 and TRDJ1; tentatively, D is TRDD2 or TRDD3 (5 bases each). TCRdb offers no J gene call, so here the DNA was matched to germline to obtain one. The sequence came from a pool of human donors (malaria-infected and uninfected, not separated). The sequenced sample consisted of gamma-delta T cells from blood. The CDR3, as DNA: TGTGCTCTTGGGGAACAAATCCTATTCTACTTGGGGCGTTTATTCAGTGGTAGGGGGGGTCCCCTCGATAAACTCATCTTT. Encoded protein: CALGEQILFYLGRLFSGRGGPLDKLIF.